This T cell receptor beta chain was obtained from a study of shared clonotypes between healthy human individuals. The wider study: Donors consisted of two women and a few men between 18 and 49. Each donor's CD8 memory used one plate, CD8 naive two, each CD4 subset three. Whole-study findings and limits: Clonotypes not shared had lower generation probabilities than those common to all four donors. The study's rarefaction showed incomplete sorted-subset sequencing despite large depth.

Note on this clone: Its antigen is not identified.

The CDR3 consists of 14 residues. Trimming took 3 bases from V and 11 from J; bases not matched to a gene: 8. Germline CDR1 and CDR2: SGHRS and YFSETQ. Produced via immunoSEQ multiplex PCR; TCRdb's table is partial and in-frame only. The sample lists 2,500,000 or so clones; 80% to 95% were seen once. The sample taken for sequencing was naive CD4+ T cells from PBMCs. Indicated subset: CD45RA+ positively selected. This TCR derives from a man between 18 and 35 years old in good health. Some clones in this sample may be carry-over from other donors' samples. The V gene is TRBV5-1, the J gene TRBJ1-6; 7 bases map to TRBD1. The CDR3 region has the DNA TGCGCCAGCAGCTCCTCGACAGGGTCTACACCCCTCCACTTT. This codes for CASSSSTGSTPLHF.